The clone carrying this T cell receptor beta chain has more than one count but fewer than ten. Its antigen is undetermined. A second PCR of roughly 7 to 11 cycles used a sample-barcoded 5' primer and a J-beta primer mix. TCRdb fed the 5' RACE reads into MiXCR, producing one record per CDR3 protein. The sample includes roughly 1,500,000 distinct CDR3 sequences, 40% to 50% seen only once; the top ten take 7% to 9.5%. Those donating, healthy Caucasian individuals from Russia, were aged roughly 6 to 90. The data are from a study of blood T cells in healthy people across ages. Study-level information: Every two T cells gave about one barcoded beta molecule via template switching. Study observations and caveats: Unsorted PBMCs ruled out conclusive naive versus antigen-experienced comparison. Compared with aged donors, long-lived donors showed fewer expanded clones, suggesting selection.

The CDR3 covers 17 residues. Germline V CDR1 and CDR2: MNHNY, SVGAGI (reference sequence). The V segment lost 0 bases and the J segment 3 bases; nucleotides outside the gene matches: 6. The chain uses TRBV6-6 and TRBJ2-3; 10 bases are shared with TRBD2. The receptor was isolated from a woman aged 18-35 years in good health. Sequenced sample: blood. The CDR3 is CASSYSAGGLPTDTQYF. CDR3 DNA sequence: TGTGCCAGCAGTTACTCAGCGGGGGGGCTCCCAACAGATACGCAGTATTTT.